This entry lists 10 T cell receptor beta chains sequenced from one sample in a study of T cell responses to AZD1222 COVID-19 vaccine. The assay was immunoSEQ multiplex PCR, and TCRdb's table has in-frame clones only and misses some. The data contain around 110,000 clones, around 94% of them seen just once; the ten biggest clones take up under 3.5%. The source was peripheral blood, collected on day 0 of AZD1222 vaccination. These receptors all come from an adult in good health.

This chain links TRBV28 with TRBJ2-7; 10 bases agree with TRBD2. This CDR3 contains 15 residues. Per germline, CDR1 MDHEN and CDR2 SYDVKM. V was clipped by 3 bases and J by 6 bases; unmatched bases: 8. The CDR3 reads CASSFKLAGVGEQYF. CDR3 coding DNA: TGTGCCAGCAGTTTTAAGCTAGCGGGAGTTGGCGAGCAGTACTTC.

The chain combines TRBV28 with TRBJ1-5; possible D gene TRBD1, 5 bases. Germline V gene sequence: CDR1 MDHEN, CDR2 SYDVKM. V was trimmed by 6 bases and J by 3 bases, leaving 12 bases between them. The CDR3 spans 14 residues. For the CDR3, the DNA is TGTGCCAGCAGCGGTAAGGGGTACAATCAGCCCCAGCATTTT. This codes for CASSGKGYNQPQHF.

The V gene is TRBV6-5, the J gene TRBJ2-1; 12 nucleotides match TRBD2. Germline V lookup: CDR1 MNHEY, CDR2 SVGAGI. J was trimmed by 6 bases and V by 8 bases; bases with no gene match: 5. The CDR3 covers 14 residues. CDR3 protein: CASYASGRANEQFF. The CDR3 DNA reads TGTGCCAGCTATGCTAGCGGGAGGGCCAATGAGCAGTTCTTC.

The chain joins TRBV2 to TRBJ1-2, with unresolved D. Germline V gene data show CDR1 as SNHLY and CDR2 as FYNNEI. This CDR3 spans 14 amino acids. V lost 7 bases, J lost 4 bases, and 16 bases lay in between. CDR3 loop: CASIAEGWIYGYTF. As DNA, the CDR3 is TGTGCCAGCATCGCGGAAGGATGGATCTATGGCTACACCTTC.

V usage is TRBV15 and J usage is TRBJ2-1, with 7 bases aligning to TRBD2. The CDR3 loop spans 16 amino acids. Trimming cost V 0 bases and J 2 bases; bases outside gene matches: 4. The germline gives CDR1 LNHNV, CDR2 YYDKDF (reference sequence). The DNA of the CDR3 is TGTGCCACCAGCAGAGATCCTAGCGGAGCCTACAATGAGCAGTTCTTC. Protein product: CATSRDPSGAYNEQFF. The whole variable domain, filled in from reference TRBV15 and TRBJ2-1, reads DAMVIQNPRYQVTQFGKPVTLSCSQTLNHNVMYWYQQKSSQAPKLLFHYYDKDFNNEADTPDNFQSRRPNTSFCFLDIRSPGLGDTAMYLCATSRDPSGAYNEQFFGPGTRLTVL.

This sequence joins TRBV6-2 or TRBV6-3 and TRBJ2-5, with 11 bases matching TRBD2. Germline V gene sequence: CDR1 MNHEY, CDR2 SVGEGT. The CDR3 is 15 residues long. Unmatched junction bases numbered 5, after V lost 7 bases and J lost 1 base. The CDR3: CASTPLAGAQETQYF. The CDR3 coding sequence is TGTGCCAGCACCCCACTAGCGGGAGCCCAAGAGACCCAGTACTTC.

The chain is built from TRBV5-1 and TRBJ2-3, with D perhaps given as TRBD1 or TRBD2 (5 bases each). This CDR3 comprises 13 residues. Looked up from germline, CDR1 is SGHRS and CDR2 is YFSETQ. Deletions cut 0 bases from V and 5 bases from J, with 7 bases between. CDR3: CASSLGGLDTQYF. The CDR3 DNA is TGCGCCAGCAGCTTGGGGGGGTTAGATACGCAGTATTTT.

The rearrangement links TRBV10-3 to TRBJ2-1; TRBD2 matches at 12 bases. The CDR3 length is 17 residues. From germline, CDR1 is ENHRY and CDR2 SYGVKD. Trimming at V came to 4 bases and at J to 8 bases, leaving 12 bases not matched to a gene. CDR3 loop: CAISVGLAGGGEDEQFF. As DNA, the CDR3 is TGTGCCATCAGTGTCGGGCTAGCGGGAGGGGGGGAGGATGAGCAGTTCTTC.

This chain joins TRBV4-1 and TRBJ2-5; TRBD2 agrees at 8 bases. CDR1 MGHRA and CDR2 YSYEKL come from the germline V gene. There are 17 residues in the CDR3. Trimming took 1 base from V and 4 from J; bases not matched to a gene: 11. The CDR3, as DNA: TGCGCCAGCAGCCAAGTGAAAAGCGGGAGAACTAGAGAGACCCAGTACTTC. Encoded protein: CASSQVKSGRTRETQYF.

This rearrangement joins TRBV5-4 to TRBJ2-3; D tentatively reads TRBD1 or TRBD2 (6 bases each). Germline CDR1 is SGHNT and CDR2 is YYREEE (reference sequence). The V and J ends lost 6 bases and 4 bases respectively, with 18 bases between them. The CDR3 runs to 15 residues. The CDR3 region has the DNA TGTGCCAGCATCCCGGCCCCGGGGGCATCAGATACGCAGTATTTT. Encoded protein: CASIPAPGASDTQYF.